The sequence of this T cell receptor (beta chain) was determined in a study of T cells after yellow fever vaccination. General study findings and limits: A faster peak, day 5 versus 15, was reached by the weaker secondary response. Bulk-population clonotypes that are abundant could appear as contaminants in FACS-sorted repertoires. Once the booster was given, most primary-vaccination clones reappeared, at approximately 97% for CD4 and around 90% for CD8.

Germline CDR1 reads SGHRS; CDR2 reads YFSETQ. Trimming took off 4 bases at V and 8 bases at J, with 12 bases between the two ends. CDR3 length: 12 residues. In this sample, this clonotype turned up a few times. Using its own MiXCR run on the 5' RACE reads, TCRdb lists one record per CDR3 protein. Altogether 46,000 or so distinct CDR3 sequences are present, around 6.4% being singletons, with the ten largest covering roughly 10%. The V gene is TRBV5-1, the J gene TRBJ1-2; D might be TRBD1 (5 bases). The sample here was PBMCs, either bulk or a sorted T-cell subset (CD4+, CD8+, memory, or dextramer-sorted; not recorded which), taken 45 days after the yellow fever booster vaccination. This receptor was obtained from a man aged 30 to 39 who received the YFV17D yellow fever vaccine. The CDR3 DNA reads TGCGCCAGCAGCGCGACAGCGGGCGGCTACACCTTC. Its protein is CASSATAGGYTF. Filled out from reference TRBV5-1 and TRBJ1-2, the complete variable domain reads KAGVTQTPRYLIKTRGQQVTLSCSPISGHRSVSWYQQTPGQGLQFLFEYFSETQRNKGNFPGRFSGRQFSNSRSEMNVSTLELGDSALYLCASSATAGGYTFGSGTRLTVV.